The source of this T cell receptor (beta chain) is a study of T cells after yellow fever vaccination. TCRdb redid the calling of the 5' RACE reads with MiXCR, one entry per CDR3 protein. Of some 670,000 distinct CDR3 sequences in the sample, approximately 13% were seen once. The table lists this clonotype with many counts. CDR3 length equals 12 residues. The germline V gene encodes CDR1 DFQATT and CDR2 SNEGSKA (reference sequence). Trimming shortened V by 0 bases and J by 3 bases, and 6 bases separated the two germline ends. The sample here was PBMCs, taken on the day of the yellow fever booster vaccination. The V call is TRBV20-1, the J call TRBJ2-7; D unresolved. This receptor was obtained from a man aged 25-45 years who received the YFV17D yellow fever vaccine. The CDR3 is CSAREADYEQYF. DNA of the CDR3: TGCAGTGCTAGAGAGGCAGACTACGAGCAGTACTTC.